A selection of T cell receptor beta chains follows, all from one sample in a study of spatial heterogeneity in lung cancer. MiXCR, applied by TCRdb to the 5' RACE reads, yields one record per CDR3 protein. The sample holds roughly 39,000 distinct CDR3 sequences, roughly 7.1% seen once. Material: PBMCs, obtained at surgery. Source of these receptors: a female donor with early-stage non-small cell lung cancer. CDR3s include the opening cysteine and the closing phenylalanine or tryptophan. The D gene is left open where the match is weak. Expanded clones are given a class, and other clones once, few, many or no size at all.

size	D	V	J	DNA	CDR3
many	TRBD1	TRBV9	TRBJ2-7	TGTGCCAGCAGCGTAGGGGACAGGGGGCACGAGCAGTACTTC	CASSVGDRGHEQYF
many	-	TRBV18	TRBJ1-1	TGTGCCAGCTCACCAAGAGAGCTGGGTGGGAACACTGAAGCTTTCTTT	CASSPRELGGNTEAFF
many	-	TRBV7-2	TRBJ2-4	TGTGCCAGCAGCTTAACAGGGAGGCCACCTCAGTACTTC	CASSLTGRPPQYF
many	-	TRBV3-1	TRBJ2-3	TGTGCCAGCAGATCCCGAGGGCCCACAGATACGCAGTATTTT	CASRSRGPTDTQYF
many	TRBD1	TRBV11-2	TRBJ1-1	TGTGCCAGCAGCTTATATTGGGACAGGCCCCTTGAACAAGCTTTCTTT	CASSLYWDRPLEQAFF
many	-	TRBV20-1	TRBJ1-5	TGCAGTGCCATAAAGGGAGATCAGCCCCAGCATTTT	CSAIKGDQPQHF
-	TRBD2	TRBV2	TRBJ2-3	TGTGCCAGCAGTGACGGGGCTAGCGGGGGCACAGATACGCAGTATTTT	CASSDGASGGTDTQYF
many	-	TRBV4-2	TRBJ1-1	TGTGCCAGCAGCCAAGATCAAGGGGCACAGGCCACTGAAGCTTTCTTT	CASSQDQGAQATEAFF
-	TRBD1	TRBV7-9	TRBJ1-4	TGTGCCAGCAGCTTAGCCGGGACAGGGGATGAAAAACTGTTTTTT	CASSLAGTGDEKLFF
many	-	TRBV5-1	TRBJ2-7	TGCGCCAGCAGCTTTTCACAGGACTATCCCTACGAGCAGTACTTC	CASSFSQDYPYEQYF
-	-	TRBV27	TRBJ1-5	TGTGCCAGCAGTTTGGGGTTTTATAGCAATCAGCCCCAGCATTTT	CASSLGFYSNQPQHF
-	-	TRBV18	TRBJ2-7	TGTGCCAGCTCACCACGTGGCAGGGAAACCTACGAGCAGTACTTC	CASSPRGRETYEQYF
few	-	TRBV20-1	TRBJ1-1	TGCAGTGCTAACCGACAGGCCTTAGAAGCTTTCTTT	CSANRQALEAFF
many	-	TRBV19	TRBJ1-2	TGTGCCAGTAGTTGGGGGACGAATGGCTACACCTTC	CASSWGTNGYTF
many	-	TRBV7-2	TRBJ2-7	TGTGCCAGCAGCCCACCCGGGACTCCTAGCTCCTACGAGCAGTACTTC	CASSPPGTPSSYEQYF
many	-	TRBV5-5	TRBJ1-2	TGTGCCAGCAGGGCAGGGGTTTACGGCTATGGCTACACCTTC	CASRAGVYGYGYTF
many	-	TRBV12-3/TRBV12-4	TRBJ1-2	TGTGCCAGCAGTCGAAGGGGAGGCTACACCTTC	CASSRRGGYTF
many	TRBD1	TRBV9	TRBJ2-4	TGTGCCAGCAGCGCACGCCCGGGGGGACAGGGGTACGGCATTCAGTACTTC	CASSARPGGQGYGIQYF
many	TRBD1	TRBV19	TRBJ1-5	TGTGCCAGTAGTCCACGACAGGGTCTCGGCAATCAGCCCCAGCATTTT	CASSPRQGLGNQPQHF
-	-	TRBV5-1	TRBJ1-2	TGCACCAGCAGCCCCTTACCTTCGGGGGATGGCTACACCTTC	CTSSPLPSGDGYTF
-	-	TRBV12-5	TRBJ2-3	TGTGCTAGTGGCCCTCTACCAGATACGCAGTATTTT	CASGPLPDTQYF
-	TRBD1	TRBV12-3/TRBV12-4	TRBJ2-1	TGTGCCAGCAGTGAGCAAACAGGGGGCGATGAGCAGTTCTTC	CASSEQTGGDEQFF
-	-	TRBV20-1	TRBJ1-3	TGCAGTGGGCAGGGGATCTCTGGAAACACCATATATTTT	CSGQGISGNTIYF
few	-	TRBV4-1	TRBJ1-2	TGCGCCAGCAGCCAAGCGACGGGTTATGGCTACACCTTC	CASSQATGYGYTF
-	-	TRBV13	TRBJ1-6	TGTGCCAGCAGCTTGGGGGACCTGAGCTCCTATAATTCACCCCTCCACTTT	CASSLGDLSSYNSPLHF
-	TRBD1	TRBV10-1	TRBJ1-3	TGCGCCAGCAGTGACCCCGGGACAGCTGGAAACACCATATATTTT	CASSDPGTAGNTIYF
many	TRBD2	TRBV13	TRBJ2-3	TGTGCCAGCAGACGAAGCGGGGTTCCCCGCACAGATACGCAGTATTTT	CASRRSGVPRTDTQYF
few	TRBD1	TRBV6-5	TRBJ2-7	TGTGCCAGCAGTCGACGGACAGGGTCTATCTACGAGCAGTACTTC	CASSRRTGSIYEQYF
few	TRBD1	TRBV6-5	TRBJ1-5	TGTGCCAGCAGTTCCATACAGGGGCGACAGCCCCAGCATTTT	CASSSIQGRQPQHF
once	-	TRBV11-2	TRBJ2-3	TGTGCCAGCAGCTTAATGGAGATTACGACAGATACGCAGTATTTT	CASSLMEITTDTQYF
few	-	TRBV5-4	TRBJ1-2	TGTGCCAGCAGCTTGGCCAAAACAGGGTCCCATGGCTACACCTTC	CASSLAKTGSHGYTF
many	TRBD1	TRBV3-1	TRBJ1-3	TGTGCCAGCAGCCCGACAGGGGATCCCGGAAACACCATATATTTT	CASSPTGDPGNTIYF
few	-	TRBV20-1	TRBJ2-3	TGCAGTGCTTGGGACTCTGGGCGTAACACAGATACGCAGTATTTT	CSAWDSGRNTDTQYF
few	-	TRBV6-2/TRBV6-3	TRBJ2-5	TGTGCCAGCTCCTACCCGCTAGTTCAAGAGACCCAGTACTTC	CASSYPLVQETQYF
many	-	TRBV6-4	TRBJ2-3	TGTGCCAGCACTCCGACAGGGGACTACAGGGATACGCAGTATTTT	CASTPTGDYRDTQYF
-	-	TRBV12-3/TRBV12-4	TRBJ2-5	TGTGCCAGCAGTTTAGCGGAACAAGAGACCCAGTACTTC	CASSLAEQETQYF
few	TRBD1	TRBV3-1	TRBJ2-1	TGTGCCAGCAGCCGTTCGGGACAGGACAATGAGCAGTTCTTC	CASSRSGQDNEQFF
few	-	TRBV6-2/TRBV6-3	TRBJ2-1	TGTGCCAGCACAGGGGCTAGACGCAATGAGCAGTTCTTC	CASTGARRNEQFF